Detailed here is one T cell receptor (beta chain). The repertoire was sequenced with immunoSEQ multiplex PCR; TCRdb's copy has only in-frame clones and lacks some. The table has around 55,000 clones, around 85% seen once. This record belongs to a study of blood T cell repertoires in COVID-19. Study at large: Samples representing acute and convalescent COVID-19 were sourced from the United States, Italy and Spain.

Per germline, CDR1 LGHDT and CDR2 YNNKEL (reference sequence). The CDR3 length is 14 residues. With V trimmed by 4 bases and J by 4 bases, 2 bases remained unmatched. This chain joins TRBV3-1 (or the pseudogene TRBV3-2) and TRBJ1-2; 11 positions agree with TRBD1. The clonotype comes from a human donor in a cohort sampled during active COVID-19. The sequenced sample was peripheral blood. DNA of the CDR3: TGTGCCAGCAGCCGGACAGGGGGCCCCTATGGCTACACCTTC. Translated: CASSRTGGPYGYTF.